These 14 T cell receptor beta chains originate from one sample sequenced in a study of blood T cell repertoires in COVID-19. Clones were read by immunoSEQ multiplex PCR, and TCRdb kept only the in-frame ones, dropping some. Found here are a few hundred thousand clones, less than 85% of them singletons; the top ten hold about 7%. The sample consisted of peripheral blood. The receptors shown here come from a woman in her 70s with acute or convalescent COVID-19.

This sequence joins TRBV5-1 and TRBJ2-5, with 11 positions matching TRBD1. This CDR3 contains 16 residues. Looked up from germline, CDR1 is SGHRS and CDR2 is YFSETQ. Trimming took 4 bases from V and 2 from J; bases not matched to a gene: 7. The CDR3 spells CASSPAGTGGQETQYF. CDR3 in DNA: TGCGCCAGCAGCCCGGCCGGGACAGGGGGTCAAGAGACCCAGTACTTC.

This chain joins TRBV10-2 and TRBJ2-6; 9 bases match TRBD1. This CDR3 contains 17 residues. Trimming cost V 5 bases and J 0 bases; bases outside gene matches: 5. Looked up from germline, CDR1 is WSHSY and CDR2 is SAAADI. CDR3 region: CASSPGQGGSGANVLTF. The CDR3 DNA reads as TGCGCCAGCAGTCCGGGACAGGGAGGCTCTGGGGCCAACGTCCTGACTTTC.

The chain recombines TRBV5-1 with TRBJ2-4; maybe TRBD2 (7 bases). Germline loops: CDR1 SGHRS, CDR2 YFSETQ. Between the trimmed V and J ends, which lost 0 bases and 8 bases, there was a span of 21 bases. The CDR3 extends over 17 amino acids. The CDR3 bases are TGCGCCAGCAGCTTGGAAGCCCTAGGGGGGGCGCGTTACATTCAGTACTTC. Translating gives CASSLEALGGARYIQYF. The whole variable domain, filled in from reference TRBV5-1 and TRBJ2-4, reads KAGVTQTPRYLIKTRGQQVTLSCSPISGHRSVSWYQQTPGQGLQFLFEYFSETQRNKGNFPGRFSGRQFSNSRSEMNVSTLELGDSALYLCASSLEALGGARYIQYFGAGTRLSVL.

V is TRBV7-8 and J is TRBJ1-3; D is unclear. This CDR3 has 14 residues. V was shortened by 3 bases and J by 4 bases, with 10 bases between the two germline ends. Germline V gene data show CDR1 as SGHVS and CDR2 as FQNEAQ. The CDR3 sequence: CASSFAGSGNTIYF. The CDR3 DNA sequence: TGTGCCAGCAGCTTCGCAGGCTCCGGAAACACCATATATTTT.

The V call is TRBV5-1, the J call TRBJ2-3, with D possibly TRBD2 on 6 matching bases. Germline CDR1 SGHRS, CDR2 YFSETQ. V dropped 3 bases and J dropped 8 bases, with 19 bases sitting between them. This CDR3 has 15 amino acids. CDR3 residues: CASSSEGSNSGTQYF. For the CDR3, the DNA is TGCGCCAGCAGCTCGGAGGGAAGTAATTCGGGTACGCAGTATTTT.

This chain joins TRBV6-6 and TRBJ1-2, with TRBD1 matching 9 bases. The CDR3 is made up of 15 amino acids. The V gene end was trimmed by 11 bases and the J gene end by 4 bases; junction bases not matched to a gene: 14. The V gene's germline CDR1 is MNHNY and CDR2 SVGAGI (reference sequence). The CDR3 reads CASKPGQGSSYGYTF. CDR3 coding DNA: TGTGCCTCAAAACCAGGACAGGGGAGTAGCTATGGCTACACCTTC.

This chain connects TRBV3-1 (or the pseudogene TRBV3-2) to TRBJ2-1; TRBD2 matches at 13 bases. The CDR3 contains 16 residues. Germline V gene data show CDR1 as LGHDT and CDR2 as YNNKEL (reference sequence). V gave up 0 bases and J gave up 7 bases; unmatched junction bases: 3. The CDR3 region has the DNA TGTGCCAGCAGCCAAGAGACTAGCGGGGGGATGAATGAGCAGTTCTTC. This gives the protein CASSQETSGGMNEQFF.

The chain combines TRBV9 with TRBJ1-2; a possible D gene is TRBD1 (6 bases). Germline lookup yields CDR1 SGDLS and CDR2 YYNGEE. The CDR3 is made up of 12 amino acids. V lost 7 bases, J lost 4 bases, and 11 bases lay in between. CDR3: CASGRQAYGYTF. CDR3 coding DNA: TGTGCCAGCGGCCGACAGGCCTATGGCTACACCTTC.

This clone was seen only once. The rearrangement joins TRBV7-2 to TRBJ2-1, with 7 bases identical to TRBD2. Per germline, CDR1 SGHTA and CDR2 FQGNSA. This CDR3 comprises 15 residues. The J segment lost 3 bases and the V segment lost 5 bases, leaving 7 bases of the junction unmatched. CDR3: CASSPARGGYNEQFF. The CDR3 DNA reads as TGTGCCAGCAGCCCAGCTCGCGGGGGCTACAATGAGCAGTTCTTC. Supplemented by reference TRBV7-2 and TRBJ2-1, the full variable domain reads GAGVSQSPSNKVTEKGKDVELRCDPISGHTALYWYRQSLGQGLEFLIYFQGNSAPDKSGLPSDRFSAERTGGSVSTLTIQRTQQEDSAVYLCASSPARGGYNEQFFGPGTRLTVL.

This clone was detected ten times or more. The chain is built from TRBV4-2 and TRBJ1-5; 9 nucleotides line up with TRBD1. CDR1 is LGHNA and CDR2 is YNFKEQ in the germline V gene. The CDR3 is 17 amino acids. V gave up 2 bases and J gave up 1 base; unmatched junction bases: 6. In DNA, the CDR3 is TGTGCCAGCAGCCAAAACGACAGGGGGGGAAGCAATCAGCCCCAGCATTTT. This gives the protein CASSQNDRGGSNQPQHF.

This clone has a handful of counts. The V gene is TRBV24-1, the J gene TRBJ1-2, with D possibly TRBD1 on 6 matching bases. In germline, CDR1 is KGHDR, CDR2 SFDVKD. This CDR3 is built from 17 residues. V was trimmed by 1 base and J by 0 bases, leaving 14 bases between them. DNA of the CDR3: TGTGCCACCAGTGATTTTAGGGGGAGCACAGCTAACTATGGCTACACCTTC. This encodes CATSDFRGSTANYGYTF.

The CDR3 region is CASSPREPGERAFF. The CDR3 DNA reads as TGTGCCAGCAGCCCCCGAGAGCCAGGGGAACGGGCTTTCTTT. The V call is TRBV9, the J call TRBJ1-1, with D possibly TRBD1 on 6 matching bases. Deletions cut 4 bases from V and 11 bases from J, with 21 bases between. The germline V gene has CDR1 SGDLS and CDR2 YYNGEE. CDR3 length: 14 amino acids.

The rearrangement uses TRBV7-2 and TRBJ2-2; 10 bases are shared with TRBD2. CDR1 and CDR2 (germline): SGHTA, FQGNSA. The CDR3 contains 15 residues. V was clipped by 6 bases and J by 4 bases; unmatched bases: 5. In DNA form, the CDR3 reads TGTGCCAGCAGTGGAGCGGGGGGGCGCACCGGGGAGCTGTTTTTT. It codes for CASSGAGGRTGELFF.

V is TRBV6-2 or TRBV6-3 and J is TRBJ2-3; D ambiguous. Germline assignment: CDR1 MNHEY and CDR2 SVGEGT. V dropped 1 base and J dropped 1 base, with 6 bases sitting between them. This CDR3 has 14 residues. CDR3 loop: CASSYLARTDTQYF. As DNA, the CDR3 is TGTGCCAGCAGTTACTTGGCCCGCACAGATACGCAGTATTTT.